These 19 T cell receptor beta chains originate from one sample sequenced in a study of cytomegalovirus exposure and HLA in healthy donors. The PCR was carried out with 60 Vbeta primers and 13 Jbeta primers. Data came from immunoSEQ multiplex PCR; TCRdb stores just in-frame clones and leaves some out. The table includes roughly 99,000 clones, 60% to 80% detected once. The specimen sequenced was PBMCs. These receptors were obtained from a man aged 18 to 30 in good health and CMV-seronegative.

The V call is TRBV29-1, the J call TRBJ2-7; a possible D gene is TRBD1 (6 bases). V lost 7 bases and J 0 bases, leaving 16 bases between the germline ends. Germline lookup yields CDR1 SQVTM and CDR2 ANQGSEA. The CDR3 extends over 14 amino acids. Written as DNA, the CDR3 is TGCAGCGCCCGCAGTACAGGGACCTCCTACGAGCAGTACTTC. Translation gives CSARSTGTSYEQYF.

This sequence joins TRBV7-9 and TRBJ1-4; 7 positions match TRBD1. Per the germline V gene, CDR1 is SEHNR and CDR2 is FQNEAQ (reference sequence). The CDR3 spans 14 residues. The junction had 10 bases not matched to a gene; V was cut back by 7 bases and J by 8 bases. The CDR3 region is CASTLNRGGEKLFF. The CDR3 DNA sequence: TGTGCCAGCACCCTAAACAGGGGAGGAGAAAAACTGTTTTTT.

The chain employs TRBV13 and TRBJ2-1, with D tentatively TRBD1 (7 bases). This CDR3 comprises 14 residues. From germline, CDR1 is PRHDT and CDR2 FYEKMQ (reference sequence). Trimming pared 5 bases from V and 5 bases from J, leaving 13 bases between. Here the CDR3 DNA reads TGTGCCAGCAGCGCGGGACAGAGGAACAATGAGCAGTTCTTC. Amino acids: CASSAGQRNNEQFF.

CDR3 protein: CASNSGYLYNEQFF. The CDR3 DNA reads TGTGCCAGTAACTCGGGGTACCTATACAATGAGCAGTTCTTC. J is TRBJ2-1 and V is TRBV19; possible D gene TRBD2, 5 bases. Germline V gives CDR1 LNHDA, CDR2 SQIVND (reference sequence). The CDR3 contains 14 residues. Trimming removed 7 bases from V and 4 bases from J, with 14 bases in between.

V is TRBV6-4 and J is TRBJ2-2, with D possibly matching TRBD1 (6 bases). Germline lookup yields CDR1 MRHNA and CDR2 SNTAGT. V was shortened by 2 bases and J by 1 base, with 8 bases between the two germline ends. This CDR3 comprises 15 residues. The CDR3 protein is CASSDGRGNTGELFF. The CDR3 DNA follows: TGTGCCAGCAGTGACGGCAGGGGGAACACCGGGGAGCTGTTTTTT.

This clone was observed once. Other nucleotide sequences in the sample specify the same CDR3. V is TRBV10-3 and J is TRBJ2-7, with a tentative D call TRBD1 (6 bases). Germline CDR1 is ENHRY and CDR2 is SYGVKD. The V gene lost 4 bases and the J gene lost 4 bases, with 8 bases spanning the gap. This CDR3 spans 12 amino acids. This chain's CDR3 is CAISGTDYEQYF. The CDR3 DNA reads TGTGCCATCAGTGGGACAGATTACGAGCAGTACTTC.

The chain couples TRBV4-3 to TRBJ2-2; 11 bases align to TRBD2. Germline values: CDR1 LGHNA, CDR2 YSLEER. J lost 1 base, V lost 0 bases, and 16 bases had no gene match. CDR3 length: 22 residues. DNA of the CDR3: TGCGCCAGCAGCCAAGATGGCACAGGGCGGGGGCTAGCGGGGGGGAACACCGGGGAGCTGTTTTTT. Translating it yields CASSQDGTGRGLAGGNTGELFF.

V gene TRBV7-6 combines with J gene TRBJ1-2; no clear D. This CDR3 is 13 amino acids long. V shed 4 bases and J shed 7 bases, with 13 bases lying between them. The V gene's germline CDR1 is SGHVS and CDR2 FNYEAQ. The CDR3 loop is CASSSESGSGYTF. DNA of the CDR3: TGTGCCAGCAGCTCCGAGAGTGGGAGTGGCTACACCTTC. The full variable domain, its missing parts supplied by reference TRBV7-6 and TRBJ1-2, is GAGVSQSPRYKVTKRGQDVALRCDPISGHVSLYWYRQALGQGPEFLTYFNYEAQQDKSGLPNDRFSAERPEGSISTLTIQRTEQRDSAMYRCASSSESGSGYTFGSGTRLTVV.

The genes are TRBV9 and TRBJ2-3; 15 bases match TRBD2. CDR1 SGDLS and CDR2 YYNGEE come from the germline V gene. The junction had 15 bases not matched to a gene; V was cut back by 3 bases and J by 4 bases. The CDR3 is 20 amino acids. CDR3 amino acids: CASSASPGLAGGRRPDTQYF. The DNA for the CDR3 is TGTGCCAGCAGCGCGTCTCCGGGACTAGCGGGGGGACGCCGGCCAGATACGCAGTATTTT.

This clone has just one count. The chain recombines TRBV29-1 with TRBJ2-1, with 9 bases fitting TRBD1. The length of the CDR3 is 14 residues. J lost 14 bases, V lost 8 bases, and 19 bases had no gene match. In germline, CDR1 is SQVTM, CDR2 ANQGSEA. The CDR3: CSSFSGQGRGGEFF. The CDR3 region has the DNA TGCAGCTCATTCTCGGGACAGGGAAGAGGGGGGGAGTTCTTC.

The genes are TRBV7-8 and TRBJ1-2; 11 bases are shared with TRBD1. Germline lookup yields CDR1 SGHVS and CDR2 FQNEAQ. V lost 5 bases, J lost 7 bases, and 6 bases stayed unmatched. The CDR3 runs to 14 residues. CDR3 amino acids: CASSPRTGGRGYTF. CDR3 nucleotide sequence: TGTGCCAGCAGCCCCAGGACAGGGGGCCGTGGCTACACCTTC.

The genes are TRBV5-4 and TRBJ1-2; 11 bases match TRBD1. Losses at the gene ends were 3 bases for V and 2 bases for J; bases not matched to a gene: 3. CDR1 and CDR2 from the germline V gene are SGHNT and YYREEE (reference sequence). The CDR3 totals 15 residues. CDR3 sequence (DNA): TGTGCCAGCAGCTCGGGGACAGGGGGAAACTATGGCTACACCTTC. Translated, it gives CASSSGTGGNYGYTF.

This chain links TRBV4-3 with TRBJ2-5; D ambiguous. Between the trimmed V and J ends, which lost 0 bases and 1 base, there was a span of 6 bases. The length of the CDR3 is 14 residues. Germline CDR1 is LGHNA and CDR2 is YSLEER. The CDR3 sequence is CASSQEHPQETQYF. CDR3 DNA: TGCGCCAGCAGCCAAGAACATCCCCAAGAGACCCAGTACTTC.

The chain employs TRBV6-5 and TRBJ1-2, with D tentatively TRBD1 (5 bases). V was cut by 0 bases and J by 8 bases, with 19 bases left in between. Germline V gives CDR1 MNHEY, CDR2 SVGAGI. The CDR3 sequence is 16 residues long. CDR3 sequence: CASSYSPTATATGYTF. In nucleotides, the CDR3 is TGTGCCAGCAGTTACTCGCCGACAGCCACCGCTACCGGCTACACCTTC.

The gene calls are TRBV28 and TRBJ2-1; 8 positions agree with TRBD2. CDR1 is MDHEN and CDR2 is SYDVKM in the germline V gene. The CDR3 length is 14 residues. With V trimmed by 2 bases and J by 7 bases, 4 bases remained unmatched. The CDR3 region has the DNA TGTGCCAGCAGTTTAAGCGGGGGCAAAAATGAGCAGTTCTTC. Encoded protein: CASSLSGGKNEQFF.

The CDR3 nucleotides are TGTGCCAGCAGCTTAGAACGGGCGGGGAGCGATGAGAATGAGCAGTTCTTC. Its protein product is CASSLERAGSDENEQFF. The chain couples TRBV7-4 to TRBJ2-1; a possible D gene is TRBD2 (6 bases). Deletions cut 1 base from V and 7 bases from J, with 20 bases between. CDR3 size: 17 residues. Germline V lookup: CDR1 SGHVT, CDR2 SQSDAQ.

The J gene is TRBJ2-5, the V gene TRBV13, with 8 nucleotides matching TRBD1. The CDR3 loop spans 14 amino acids. The V gene end was trimmed by 2 bases and the J gene end by 5 bases; junction bases not matched to a gene: 4. Germline V lookup: CDR1 PRHDT, CDR2 FYEKMQ (reference sequence). CDR3 in DNA: TGTGCCAGCAGCTTACAGGGGGCTTGGGAGACCCAGTACTTC. As protein: CASSLQGAWETQYF.

This chain connects TRBV11-2 to TRBJ1-1; 10 bases map to TRBD1. Trimming cost V 6 bases and J 13 bases; bases outside gene matches: 11. This CDR3 comprises 13 residues. In germline, CDR1 is SGHAT, CDR2 FQNNGV. The CDR3 spells CASRSPRDRGFFF. The CDR3 DNA follows: TGTGCCAGCAGATCTCCCCGGGACAGGGGATTTTTCTTT.

The rearrangement uses TRBV5-5 and TRBJ1-4; TRBD1 is a possible D gene (5 bases). Germline lookup yields CDR1 SGHKS and CDR2 YYEKEE (reference sequence). Deletions cut 4 bases from V and 7 bases from J, with 14 bases between. The CDR3 is made up of 14 amino acids. The CDR3 spells CASSHGGLGEKLFF. In nucleotides, the CDR3 is TGTGCCAGCAGCCACGGGGGGTTAGGTGAAAAACTGTTTTTT. Complete variable domain (other parts from reference TRBV5-5 and TRBJ1-4): DAGVTQSPTHLIKTRGQQVTLRCSPISGHKSVSWYQQVLGQGPQFIFQYYEKEERGRGNFPDRFSARQFPNYSSELNVNALLLGDSALYLCASSHGGLGEKLFFGSGTQLSVL.